What follows describes a single T cell receptor (beta chain). The sample is drawn from a study of blood T cell repertoires in COVID-19. Germline V lookup: CDR1 SGDLS, CDR2 YYNGEE. The CDR3 has 16 amino acids. The germline V and J ends were trimmed by 3 bases and 0 bases, with 13 bases remaining between them. Original data processing: Researchers report that nucleated cell counts were estimated from reference gene primer amplification. Clones were sequenced by immunoSEQ multiplex PCR, and TCRdb holds only the in-frame ones, with some missing. V and J calls and clone size are those listed in that table; D and trimming were worked out from the DNA. The sample gives about 240,000 clones, 80% to 90% of which show up once; 6.2% is in the top ten.

This chain uses TRBV9 with TRBJ2-1; perhaps TRBD2 as D (7 bases). The origin of this receptor is a man aged 55-75 years with acute or convalescent COVID-19. Sequenced: peripheral blood. DNA of the CDR3: TGTGCCAGCAGCGCCCTGGGGGGGGCCTCCTACAATGAGCAGTTCTTC. Translated: CASSALGGASYNEQFF. Full variable domain (remainder filled in from reference TRBV9 and TRBJ2-1): DSGVTQTPKHLITATGQRVTLRCSPRSGDLSVYWYQQSLDQGLQFLIQYYNGEERAKGNILERFSAQQFPDLHSELNLSSLELGDSALYFCASSALGGASYNEQFFGPGTRLTVL.